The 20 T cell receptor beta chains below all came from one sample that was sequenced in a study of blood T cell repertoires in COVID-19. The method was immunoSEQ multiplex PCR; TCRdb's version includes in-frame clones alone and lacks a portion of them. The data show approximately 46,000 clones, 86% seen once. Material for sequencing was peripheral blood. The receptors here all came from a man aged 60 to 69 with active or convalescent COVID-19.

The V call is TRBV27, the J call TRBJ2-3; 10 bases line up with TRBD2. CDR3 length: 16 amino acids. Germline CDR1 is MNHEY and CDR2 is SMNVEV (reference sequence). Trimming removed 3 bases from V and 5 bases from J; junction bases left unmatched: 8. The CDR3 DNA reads TGTGCCAGCAGTTTGGAAGCTAGCGGGGGTGGAGATACGCAGTATTTT. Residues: CASSLEASGGGDTQYF.

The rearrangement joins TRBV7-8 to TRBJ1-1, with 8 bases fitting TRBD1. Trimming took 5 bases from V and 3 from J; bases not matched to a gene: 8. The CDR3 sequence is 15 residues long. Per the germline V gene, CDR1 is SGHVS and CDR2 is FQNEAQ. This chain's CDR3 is CASSPRTGKDTEAFF. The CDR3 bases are TGTGCCAGCAGCCCTAGGACAGGGAAGGACACTGAAGCTTTCTTT. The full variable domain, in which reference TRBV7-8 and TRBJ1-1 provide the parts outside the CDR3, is GAGVSQSPRYKVAKRGQDVALRCDPISGHVSLFWYQQALGQGPEFLTYFQNEAQLDKSGLPSDRFFAERPEGSVSTLKIQRTQQEDSAVYLCASSPRTGKDTEAFFGQGTRLTVV.

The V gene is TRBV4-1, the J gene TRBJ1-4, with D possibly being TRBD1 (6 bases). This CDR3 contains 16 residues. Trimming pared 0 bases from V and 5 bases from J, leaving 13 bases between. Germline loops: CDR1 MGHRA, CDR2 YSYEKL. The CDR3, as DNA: TGCGCCAGCAGCCAAGATGTGCAGGGGCGGAATGAAAAACTGTTTTTT. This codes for CASSQDVQGRNEKLFF.

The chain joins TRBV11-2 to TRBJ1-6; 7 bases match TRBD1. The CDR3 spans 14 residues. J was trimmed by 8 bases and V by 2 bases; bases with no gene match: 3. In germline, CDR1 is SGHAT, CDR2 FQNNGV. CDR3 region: CASSLRDSDSPLHF. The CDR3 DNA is TGTGCCAGCAGCTTAAGGGACAGTGATTCACCCCTCCACTTT. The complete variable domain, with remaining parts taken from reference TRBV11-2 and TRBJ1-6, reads EAGVAQSPRYKIIEKRQSVAFWCNPISGHATLYWYQQILGQGPKLLIQFQNNGVVDDSQLPKDRFSAERLKGVDSTLKIQPAKLEDSAVYLCASSLRDSDSPLHFGNGTRLTVT.

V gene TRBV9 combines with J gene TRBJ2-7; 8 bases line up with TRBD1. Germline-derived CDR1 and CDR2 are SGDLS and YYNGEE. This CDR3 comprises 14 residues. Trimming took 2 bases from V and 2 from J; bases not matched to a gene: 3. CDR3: CASSVQGATYEQYF. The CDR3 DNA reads TGTGCCAGCAGCGTGCAGGGGGCCACCTACGAGCAGTACTTC.

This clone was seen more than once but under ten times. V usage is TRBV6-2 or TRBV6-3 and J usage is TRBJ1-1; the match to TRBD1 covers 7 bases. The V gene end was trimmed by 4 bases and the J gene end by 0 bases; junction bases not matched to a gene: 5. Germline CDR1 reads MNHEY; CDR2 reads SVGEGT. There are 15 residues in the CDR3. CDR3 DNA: TGTGCCAGCAGTTCGGCCACAGGGGTGAACACTGAAGCTTTCTTT. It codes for CASSSATGVNTEAFF.

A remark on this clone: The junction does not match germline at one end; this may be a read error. The CDR3: CASGMGLDYHF. The CDR3 region has the DNA TGTGCCAGCGGTATGGGACTAGACTATCATTTT. The rearrangement joins TRBV7-3 to TRBJ2-3, with 8 bases identical to TRBD2. Germline V lookup: CDR1 SGHTA, CDR2 FQGTGA. The CDR3 length is 11 residues.

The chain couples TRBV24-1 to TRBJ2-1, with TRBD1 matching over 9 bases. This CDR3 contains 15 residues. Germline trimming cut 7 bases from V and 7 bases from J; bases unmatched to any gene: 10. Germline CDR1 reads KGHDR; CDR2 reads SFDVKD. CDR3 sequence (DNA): TGTGCCACCAGAGATCTGACAGGGGGTAGGAATGAGCAGTTCTTC. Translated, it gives CATRDLTGGRNEQFF.

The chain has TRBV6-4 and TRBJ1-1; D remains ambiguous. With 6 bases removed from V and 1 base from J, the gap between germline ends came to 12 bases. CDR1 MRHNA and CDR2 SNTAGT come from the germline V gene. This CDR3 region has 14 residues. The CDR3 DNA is TGTGCCAGCAGCGCCACGACAACGAACACTGAAGCTTTCTTT. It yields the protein CASSATTTNTEAFF.

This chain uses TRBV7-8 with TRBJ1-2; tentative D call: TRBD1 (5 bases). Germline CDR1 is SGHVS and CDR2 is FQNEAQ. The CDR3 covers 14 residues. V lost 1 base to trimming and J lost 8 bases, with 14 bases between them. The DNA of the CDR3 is TGTGCCAGCAGCTTAGTAGGGGATAGGGCGGGCTACACCTTC. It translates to CASSLVGDRAGYTF.

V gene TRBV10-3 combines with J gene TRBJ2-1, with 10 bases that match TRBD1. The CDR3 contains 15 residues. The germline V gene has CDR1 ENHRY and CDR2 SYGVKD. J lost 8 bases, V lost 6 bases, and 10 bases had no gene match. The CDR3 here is CAIRDRDRGVYEQFF. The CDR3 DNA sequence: TGTGCCATCAGAGACCGGGACAGGGGAGTCTATGAGCAGTTCTTC.

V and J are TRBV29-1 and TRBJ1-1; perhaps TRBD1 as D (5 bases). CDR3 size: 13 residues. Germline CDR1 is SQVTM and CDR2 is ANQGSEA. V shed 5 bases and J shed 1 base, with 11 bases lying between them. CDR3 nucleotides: TGCAGCGTTACACGACAGTCGAACACTGAAGCTTTCTTT. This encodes CSVTRQSNTEAFF.

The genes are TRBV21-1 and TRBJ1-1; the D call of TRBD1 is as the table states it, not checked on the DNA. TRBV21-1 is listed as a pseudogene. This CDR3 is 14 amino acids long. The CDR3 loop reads CASSRYRDNTEAFF. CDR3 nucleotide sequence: TGTGCCAGCTCCAGATACAGGGATAACACTGAAGCTTTCTTT.

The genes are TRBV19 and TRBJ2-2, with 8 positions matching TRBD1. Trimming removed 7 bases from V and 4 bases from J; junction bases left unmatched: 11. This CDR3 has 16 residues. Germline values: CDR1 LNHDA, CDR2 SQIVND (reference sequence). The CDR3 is CASTGFGDRFTGELFF. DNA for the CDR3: TGTGCCAGTACAGGTTTTGGGGACAGGTTCACCGGGGAGCTGTTTTTT.

This chain's CDR3 is CASSPGDTYEQYF. The CDR3, as DNA: TGTGCCAGCAGCCCCGGGGACACATACGAGCAGTACTTC. The J gene is TRBJ2-7, the V gene TRBV7-2; D perhaps matches TRBD1 (6 bases). The CDR3 covers 13 residues. Trimming stripped 5 bases from V and 4 bases from J, with 12 bases between. Germline CDR1 reads SGHTA; CDR2 reads FQGNSA. Complete variable domain (other parts from reference TRBV7-2 and TRBJ2-7): GAGVSQSPSNKVTEKGKDVELRCDPISGHTALYWYRQSLGQGLEFLIYFQGNSAPDKSGLPSDRFSAERTGGSVSTLTIQRTQQEDSAVYLCASSPGDTYEQYFGPGTRLTVT.

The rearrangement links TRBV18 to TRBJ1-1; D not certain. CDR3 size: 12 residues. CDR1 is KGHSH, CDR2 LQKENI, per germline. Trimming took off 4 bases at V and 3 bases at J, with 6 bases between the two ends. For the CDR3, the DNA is TGTGCCAGCTCACTGGAGGACACTGAAGCTTTCTTT. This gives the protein CASSLEDTEAFF. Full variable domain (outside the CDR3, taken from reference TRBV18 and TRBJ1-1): NAGVMQNPRHLVRRRGQEARLRCSPMKGHSHVYWYRQLPEEGLKFMVYLQKENIIDESGMPKERFSAEFPKEGPSILRIQQVVRGDSAAYFCASSLEDTEAFFGQGTRLTVV.

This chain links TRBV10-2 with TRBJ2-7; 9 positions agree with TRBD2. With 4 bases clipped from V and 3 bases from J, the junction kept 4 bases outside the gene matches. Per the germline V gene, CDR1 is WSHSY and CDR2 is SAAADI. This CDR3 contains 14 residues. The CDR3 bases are TGCGCCAGCAGTGTAAAAGCGGGGGGCTACGAGCAGTACTTC. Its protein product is CASSVKAGGYEQYF.

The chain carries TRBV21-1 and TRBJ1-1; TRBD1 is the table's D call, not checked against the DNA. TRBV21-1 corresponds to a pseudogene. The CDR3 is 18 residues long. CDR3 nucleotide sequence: TGTGCCAGCAGCCCGAGGCGGGTGCAGGGGTGTTGGAACACTGAAGCTTTCTTT. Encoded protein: CASSPRRVQGCWNTEAFF.

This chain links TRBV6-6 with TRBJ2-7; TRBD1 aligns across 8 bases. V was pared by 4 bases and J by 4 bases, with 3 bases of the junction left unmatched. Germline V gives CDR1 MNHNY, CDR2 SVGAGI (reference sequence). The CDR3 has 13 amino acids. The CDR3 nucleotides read TGTGCCAGCAGTTCCGGGACAGGTTACGAGCAGTACTTC. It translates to CASSSGTGYEQYF.

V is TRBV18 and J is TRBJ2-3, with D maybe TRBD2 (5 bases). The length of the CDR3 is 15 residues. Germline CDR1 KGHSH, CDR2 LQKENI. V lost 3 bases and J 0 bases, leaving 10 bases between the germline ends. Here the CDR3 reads CASSPGSSSTDTQYF. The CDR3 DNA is TGTGCCAGCTCACCGGGGAGTTCTAGCACAGATACGCAGTATTTT.